These 21 T cell receptor beta chains were sequenced from one sample in a study of blood T cell repertoires in COVID-19. Sequenced by immunoSEQ multiplex PCR; TCRdb stores in-frame clones only, minus some. The top ten hold under 1.5% of the sample, which has over 350,000 clones, 86% seen once. The sequenced sample was peripheral blood. These receptors all stem from a woman aged 30 to 39 with active or convalescent COVID-19.

V gene TRBV5-8 combines with J gene TRBJ2-7; the match to TRBD2 covers 9 bases. Germline V gene sequence: CDR1 SGHTS, CDR2 YDEGEE. This CDR3 comprises 16 residues. Trimming cost V 4 bases and J 0 bases; bases outside gene matches: 8. In nucleotides, the CDR3 is TGTGCCAGCAGCACTTATAGCGGGAGCATCTCCTACGAGCAGTACTTC. Protein sequence: CASSTYSGSISYEQYF.

As regards this clone: Other DNA sequences from this sample encode an identical CDR3 as well. V is TRBV2 and J is TRBJ2-1; D is unresolved. Looked up from germline, CDR1 is SNHLY and CDR2 is FYNNEI. The CDR3 sequence is 13 residues long. Trimming stripped 6 bases from V and 4 bases from J, with 10 bases between. The DNA for the CDR3 is TGTGCCAGCAGCCGCGACTCGTACAATGAGCAGTTCTTC. This gives the protein CASSRDSYNEQFF. The full variable domain, completed using reference TRBV2 and TRBJ2-1, is EPEVTQTPSHQVTQMGQEVILRCVPISNHLYFYWYRQILGQKVEFLVSFYNNEISEKSEIFDDQFSVERPDGSNFTLKIRSTKLEDSAMYFCASSRDSYNEQFFGPGTRLTVL.

The rearrangement links TRBV12-3 or TRBV12-4 to TRBJ1-2; the match to TRBD1 covers 9 bases. Losses at the gene ends were 7 bases for V and 7 bases for J; bases not matched to a gene: 7. The CDR3 covers 13 residues. In nucleotides, the CDR3 is TGTGCCAGCACCATAACAGGGGGCCGTGGCTACACCTTC. Translation: CASTITGGRGYTF.

V is TRBV10-3 and J is TRBJ2-1; 10 bases fit TRBD1. The germline gives CDR1 ENHRY, CDR2 SYGVKD. This CDR3 contains 15 residues. The junction had 5 bases not matched to a gene; V was cut back by 3 bases and J by 6 bases. The DNA of the CDR3 is TGTGCCATCAGTGATGGACAGGGGGGTGCCAATGAGCAGTTCTTC. Protein: CAISDGQGGANEQFF.

This clone has only a few counts. The chain links TRBV5-4 to TRBJ1-2, with 8 positions matching TRBD1. CDR1 SGHNT and CDR2 YYREEE come from the germline V gene (reference sequence). This CDR3 contains 14 residues. J was trimmed by 6 bases and V by 0 bases; bases with no gene match: 4. The CDR3 loop reads CASSLAQGADGYTF. For the CDR3, the DNA is TGTGCCAGCAGCTTGGCCCAGGGGGCGGATGGCTACACCTTC.

This chain links TRBV19 with TRBJ1-4; D unclear. The CDR3 totals 12 residues. Germline CDR1 is LNHDA and CDR2 is SQIVND (reference sequence). V was clipped by 7 bases and J by 7 bases, with 10 bases between them. The CDR3 DNA sequence: TGTGCCAGTAAAGAGTTTGCTGAAAAACTGTTTTTT. Translating it yields CASKEFAEKLFF.

The rearrangement links TRBV6-5 to TRBJ2-7; 8 bases fit TRBD1. V trimming: 9 bases; J trimming: 2 bases; junction bases outside the gene matches: 6. The CDR3 consists of 13 residues. The germline V gene encodes CDR1 MNHEY and CDR2 SVGAGI. CDR3 nucleotides: TGTGCCAGTGACGGGACAGGTGCCTACGAGCAGTACTTC. Protein sequence: CASDGTGAYEQYF.

The genes are TRBV6-5 and TRBJ1-6; perhaps TRBD1 as D (6 bases). The CDR3 is made up of 14 amino acids. Trimming removed 4 bases from V and 5 bases from J, with 9 bases in between. In germline, CDR1 is MNHEY, CDR2 SVGAGI. The CDR3 loop is CASSSQGNNSPLHF. CDR3 in DNA: TGTGCCAGCAGTTCCCAGGGGAATAATTCACCCCTCCACTTT.

The chain combines TRBV29-1 with TRBJ2-7, with D possibly matching TRBD2 (6 bases). V shed 4 bases and J shed 5 bases, with 9 bases lying between them. The V gene's germline CDR1 is SQVTM and CDR2 ANQGSEA. The CDR3 loop spans 11 amino acids. In DNA form, the CDR3 reads TGCAGCGTTGCTTCGGGGGACGAGCAGTACTTC. It translates to CSVASGDEQYF.

The chain is built from TRBV27 and TRBJ2-2; 8 nucleotides agree with TRBD2. The CDR3 extends over 15 amino acids. V trimming: 6 bases; J trimming: 1 base; junction bases outside the gene matches: 4. CDR1 MNHEY and CDR2 SMNVEV come from the germline V gene (reference sequence). DNA for the CDR3: TGTGCCAGCAGACCGGGGGGGATGAACACCGGGGAGCTGTTTTTT. Residues: CASRPGGMNTGELFF.

The chain joins TRBV10-3 to TRBJ1-2, with a possible D match to TRBD1 (6 bases). V was trimmed by 3 bases and J by 4 bases, leaving 9 bases between them. The CDR3 runs to 13 residues. Germline V gives CDR1 ENHRY, CDR2 SYGVKD. CDR3 coding DNA: TGTGCCATCAGTGATATAGGGGGCTATGGCTACACCTTC. As protein: CAISDIGGYGYTF.

This clone has only one observation. The sample contains more than one DNA sequence encoding this CDR3. The chain employs TRBV5-1 and TRBJ1-6; D unclear. V dropped 0 bases and J dropped 5 bases, with 6 bases sitting between them. The length of the CDR3 is 14 residues. The V gene's germline CDR1 is SGHRS and CDR2 YFSETQ. The CDR3 spells CASSLGQDNSPLHF. DNA for the CDR3: TGCGCCAGCAGCTTGGGCCAGGATAATTCACCCCTCCACTTT.

This clone was counted only a few times. The J gene is TRBJ1-2, the V gene TRBV11-2; D gene unclear. This CDR3 region has 14 residues. Trimming took 1 base from V and 0 from J, leaving 6 bases between them. The germline V gene has CDR1 SGHAT and CDR2 FQNNGV. The CDR3 DNA follows: TGTGCCAGCAGCTTAGCAGGTTCTAACTATGGCTACACCTTC. Protein sequence: CASSLAGSNYGYTF. Together with reference TRBV11-2 and TRBJ1-2, the CDR3 gives the full variable domain: EAGVAQSPRYKIIEKRQSVAFWCNPISGHATLYWYQQILGQGPKLLIQFQNNGVVDDSQLPKDRFSAERLKGVDSTLKIQPAKLEDSAVYLCASSLAGSNYGYTFGSGTRLTVV.

The rearrangement links TRBV5-5 to TRBJ2-1, with D possibly being TRBD2 (7 bases). Trimming removed 1 base from V and 2 bases from J, with 10 bases in between. Germline CDR1 reads SGHKS; CDR2 reads YYEKEE (reference sequence). The CDR3 loop spans 15 amino acids. CDR3 protein: CASSLTGGTYNEQFF. The DNA of the CDR3 is TGTGCCAGCAGCTTGACGGGGGGCACCTACAATGAGCAGTTCTTC.

The chain recombines TRBV6-6 with TRBJ1-1; TRBD1 might be the D (5 bases). The CDR3 runs 13 residues. Trimming pared 6 bases from V and 0 bases from J, leaving 8 bases between. Germline V gene sequence: CDR1 MNHNY, CDR2 SVGAGI (reference sequence). CDR3 in DNA: TGTGCCAGCAGAAGGGGCCTGAACACTGAAGCTTTCTTT. This codes for CASRRGLNTEAFF.

The table lists this clone with a few counts. V is TRBV18 and J is TRBJ2-2, with 9 bases fitting TRBD2. The CDR3 extends over 16 amino acids. CDR1 KGHSH and CDR2 LQKENI come from the germline V gene. Trimming removed 1 base from V and 3 bases from J; junction bases left unmatched: 3. In DNA form, the CDR3 reads TGTGCCAGCTCACCACGACAGCGGGAGGACACCGGGGAGCTGTTTTTT. Protein: CASSPRQREDTGELFF. Using reference TRBV18 and TRBJ2-2 for the parts outside the CDR3, the full variable domain is NAGVMQNPRHLVRRRGQEARLRCSPMKGHSHVYWYRQLPEEGLKFMVYLQKENIIDESGMPKERFSAEFPKEGPSILRIQQVVRGDSAAYFCASSPRQREDTGELFFGEGSRLTVL.

For the CDR3, the DNA is TGTGCCATCAGTGAGTCGTCGGTGGGAAACACCATATATTTT. This translates into CAISESSVGNTIYF. V gene TRBV10-3 combines with J gene TRBJ1-3; D uncertain. The V gene's germline CDR1 is ENHRY and CDR2 SYGVKD. This CDR3 contains 14 residues. V was trimmed by 0 bases and J by 4 bases, leaving 7 bases between them.

This chain links TRBV11-2 with TRBJ1-1; D is unresolved. CDR3 length equals 13 residues. Germline assignment: CDR1 SGHAT and CDR2 FQNNGV. V shed 3 bases and J shed 5 bases, with 10 bases lying between them. Here the CDR3 reads CASSLIRETEAFF. In DNA, the CDR3 is TGTGCCAGCAGCTTGATTCGGGAGACTGAAGCTTTCTTT.

With regard to this clone: Relative to the germline gene, one junction end is altered; a read error may explain this. V is TRBV12-5 and J is TRBJ1-5; D is perhaps TRBD1 (5 bases). The CDR3 has 14 amino acids. Looked up from germline, CDR1 is LGHNT and CDR2 is FRNRAP. The CDR3 bases are TGTGCTAGTGGTTTGGGGGGCCGCAACCAGCCCCAGCATTTT. It translates to CASGLGGRNQPQHF.

The chain uses TRBV4-1 and TRBJ2-1, with 7 bases aligning to TRBD1. The CDR3 length is 16 residues. Per germline, CDR1 MGHRA and CDR2 YSYEKL. V dropped 2 bases and J dropped 3; count of bases not matched to a gene: 7. CDR3 nucleotide sequence: TGCGCCAGCAGCCAATCACAGGGGTCAGGCTACAATGAGCAGTTCTTC. This codes for CASSQSQGSGYNEQFF.

This chain joins TRBV6-5 and TRBJ2-7, with TRBD2 matching over 10 bases. Looked up from germline, CDR1 is MNHEY and CDR2 is SVGAGI. The CDR3 totals 15 residues. J lost 3 bases, V lost 5 bases, and 7 bases had no gene match. CDR3: CASSRGLAGVYEQYF. CDR3 coding DNA: TGTGCCAGCAGTAGGGGTCTAGCGGGAGTCTACGAGCAGTACTTC.